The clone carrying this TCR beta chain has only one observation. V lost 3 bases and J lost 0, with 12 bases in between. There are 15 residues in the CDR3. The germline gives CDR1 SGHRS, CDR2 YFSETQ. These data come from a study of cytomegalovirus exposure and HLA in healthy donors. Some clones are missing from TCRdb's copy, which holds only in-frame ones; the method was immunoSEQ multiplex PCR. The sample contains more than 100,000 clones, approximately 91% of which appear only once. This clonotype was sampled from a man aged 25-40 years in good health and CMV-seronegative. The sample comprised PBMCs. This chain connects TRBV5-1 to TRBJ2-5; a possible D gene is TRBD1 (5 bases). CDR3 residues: CASSWGQGNQETQYF. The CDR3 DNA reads TGCGCCAGCAGCTGGGGTCAGGGAAACCAAGAGACCCAGTACTTC.